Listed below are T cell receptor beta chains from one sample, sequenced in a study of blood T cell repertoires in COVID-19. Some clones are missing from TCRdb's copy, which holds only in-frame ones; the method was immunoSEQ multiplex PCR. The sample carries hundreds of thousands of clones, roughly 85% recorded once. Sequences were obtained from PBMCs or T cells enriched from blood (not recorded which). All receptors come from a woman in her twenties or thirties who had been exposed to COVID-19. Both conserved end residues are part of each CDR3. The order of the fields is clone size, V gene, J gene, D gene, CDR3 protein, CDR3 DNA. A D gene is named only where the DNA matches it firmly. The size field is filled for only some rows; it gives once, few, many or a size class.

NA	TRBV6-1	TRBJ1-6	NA	CASSEAPRQYNSPLHF	TGTGCCAGCAGTGAAGCCCCCAGACAGTATAATTCACCCCTCCACTTT
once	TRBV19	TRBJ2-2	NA	CASSPVVTGELFF	TGTGCCAGTAGCCCGGTCGTCACCGGGGAGCTGTTTTTT
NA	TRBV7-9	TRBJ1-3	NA	CASRSPRSSGNTIYF	TGTGCCAGCAGATCCCCCAGAAGCTCTGGAAACACCATATATTTT
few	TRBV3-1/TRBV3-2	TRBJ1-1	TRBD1	CASSQEQGGPLTEAFF	TGTGCCAGCAGCCAAGAGCAGGGGGGACCCCTCACTGAAGCTTTCTTT
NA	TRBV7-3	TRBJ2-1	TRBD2	CASSLRLAVGGEQFF	TGTGCCAGCAGCTTAAGGCTAGCGGTCGGGGGTGAGCAGTTCTTC
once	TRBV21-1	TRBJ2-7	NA	CASSVRTSGLGRGKEQYF	TGTGCCAGCAGCGTACGGACTAGCGGACTCGGCAGGGGAAAAGAGCAGTACTTC
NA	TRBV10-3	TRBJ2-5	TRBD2	CAISEASGSGVETQYF	TGTGCCATCAGTGAGGCTAGCGGGAGTGGAGTAGAGACCCAGTACTTC
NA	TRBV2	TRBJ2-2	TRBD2	CASSGGLLAGAGELFF	TGTGCCAGCAGTGGGGGTTTACTAGCGGGAGCAGGGGAGCTGTTTTTT
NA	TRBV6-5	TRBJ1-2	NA	CASSRGQLRHYGYTF	TGTGCCAGCAGCCGTGGACAGCTACGGCACTATGGCTACACCTTC
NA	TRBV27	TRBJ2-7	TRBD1	CASSLWDRGSEQYF	TGTGCCAGCAGTTTATGGGACAGGGGTTCCGAGCAGTACTTC
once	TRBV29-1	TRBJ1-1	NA	CSVGARRDTEAFF	TGCAGCGTGGGAGCGAGGAGGGACACTGAAGCTTTCTTT
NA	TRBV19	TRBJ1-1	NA	CASSIPRGTEAFF	TGTGCCAGTAGTATCCCTCGAGGGACTGAAGCTTTCTTT
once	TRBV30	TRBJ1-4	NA	CAWSLDLEEKLFF	TGTGCCTGGAGTTTAGACTTGGAGGAAAAACTGTTTTTT
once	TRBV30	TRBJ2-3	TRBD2	CAWSSGTANTDTQYF	TGTGCCTGGAGTAGCGGGACCGCCAACACAGATACGCAGTATTTT
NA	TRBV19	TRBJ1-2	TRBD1	CASSLTGRQGYTF	TGTGCCAGTAGCTTGACAGGGCGGCAGGGCTACACCTTC
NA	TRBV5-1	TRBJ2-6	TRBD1	CASSSPPGDRGRKFSGANVLTF	TGCGCCAGCAGCTCCCCCCCCGGGGACAGGGGGCGCAAATTCTCTGGGGCCAACGTCCTGACTTTC
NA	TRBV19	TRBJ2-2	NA	CASSVKRDTGELFF	TGTGCCAGTAGTGTCAAGAGGGACACCGGGGAGCTGTTTTTT
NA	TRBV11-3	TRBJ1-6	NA	CASSLIQGAPLHF	TGTGCCAGCAGCTTAATACAGGGAGCACCCCTCCACTTT
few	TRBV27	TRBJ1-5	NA	CASWNGRASNQPQHF	TGTGCCAGCTGGAACGGGAGGGCCAGCAATCAGCCCCAGCATTTT
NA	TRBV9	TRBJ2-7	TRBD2	CASSTDPGLAGEQYF	TGTGCCAGCAGCACAGACCCGGGACTAGCGGGCGAGCAGTACTTC
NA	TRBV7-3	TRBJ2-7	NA	CASSPGTGQNEQYF	TGTGCCAGCAGCCCGGGGACTGGGCAAAACGAGCAGTACTTC
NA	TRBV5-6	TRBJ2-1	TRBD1	CASTEGAGSYNEQFF	TGTGCCAGCACCGAGGGGGCAGGGTCTTACAATGAGCAGTTCTTC
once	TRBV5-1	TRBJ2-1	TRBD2	CASRSTGTSGTQYEQFF	TGCGCCAGCAGGTCTACCGGGACTAGCGGCACACAATATGAGCAGTTCTTC
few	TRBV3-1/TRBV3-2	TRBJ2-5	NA	CASSQAVQTQYF	TGTGCCAGCAGCCAAGCGGTTCAGACCCAGTACTTC
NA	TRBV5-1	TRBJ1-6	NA	CASSSLEGPNSPLHF	TGCGCCAGCAGCAGCCTGGAGGGGCCGAATTCACCCCTCCACTTT
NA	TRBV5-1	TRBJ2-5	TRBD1	CASSPTGAETQYF	TGCGCCAGCAGCCCGACAGGGGCAGAGACCCAGTACTTC
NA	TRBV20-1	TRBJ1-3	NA	CSASSGEGGGNTIYF	TGCAGTGCTAGTAGCGGGGAAGGAGGTGGAAACACCATATATTTT
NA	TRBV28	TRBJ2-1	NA	CASSPYNEQFF	TGTGCCAGCAGCCCGTACAATGAGCAGTTCTTC
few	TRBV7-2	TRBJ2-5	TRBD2	CASSLAGAGGGQETQYF	TGTGCCAGCAGCTTAGCGGGTGCGGGGGGAGGCCAAGAGACCCAGTACTTC
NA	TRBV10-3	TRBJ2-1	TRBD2	CAISVGLAGGLSYNEQFF	TGTGCCATCAGCGTCGGCCTAGCGGGAGGACTCTCCTACAATGAGCAGTTCTTC
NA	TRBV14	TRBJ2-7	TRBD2	CASSHSLLAGWYEQYF	TGTGCCAGCAGCCATTCTTTGTTAGCGGGATGGTACGAGCAGTACTTC
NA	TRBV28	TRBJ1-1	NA	CASSFPDTWKAFF	TGTGCCAGCAGTTTCCCGGACACTTGGAAAGCTTTCTTT
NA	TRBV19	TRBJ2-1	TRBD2	CASSIKAGGRYNEQFF	TGTGCCAGTAGTATTAAAGCGGGGGGGAGATACAATGAGCAGTTCTTC
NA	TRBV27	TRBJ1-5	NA	CASSPDSNQPQHF	TGTGCCAGCAGTCCAGATAGCAATCAGCCCCAGCATTTT
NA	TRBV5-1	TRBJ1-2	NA	CASSLDSYGYTF	TGCGCCAGCAGCCTAGACAGCTATGGCTACACCTTC
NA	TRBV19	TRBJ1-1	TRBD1	CASSEGQLNLNTEAFF	TGTGCCAGTAGCGAGGGACAGCTAAATCTGAACACTGAAGCTTTCTTT
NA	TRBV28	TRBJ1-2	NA	CASSFQGGGYGYTF	TGTGCCAGCAGTTTTCAGGGCGGGGGCTATGGCTACACCTTC
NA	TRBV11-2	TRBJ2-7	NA	CASSFNSPYEQYF	TGTGCCAGCAGCTTTAACTCCCCCTACGAGCAGTACTTC
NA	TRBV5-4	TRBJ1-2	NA	CASSLAGDSAAGYTF	TGTGCCAGCAGCCTGGCGGGAGACAGTGCTGCGGGCTACACCTTC
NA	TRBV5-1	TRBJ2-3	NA	CASSRTPTDTQYF	TGCGCCAGCAGCCGTACACCCACAGATACGCAGTATTTT
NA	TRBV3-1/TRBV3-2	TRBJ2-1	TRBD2	CASSQFRASGGIYNEQFF	TGTGCCAGCAGCCAGTTTAGGGCTAGCGGGGGGATCTACAATGAGCAGTTCTTC
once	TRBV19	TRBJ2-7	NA	CASIDGNYEQYF	TGTGCCAGTATCGACGGGAACTACGAGCAGTACTTC
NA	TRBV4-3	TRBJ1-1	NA	CASSRAMNTEAFF	TGCGCCAGCAGCCGCGCGATGAACACTGAAGCTTTCTTT
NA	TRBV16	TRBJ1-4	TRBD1	CASSQFGDRVNEKLFF	TGTGCCAGCAGCCAATTTGGGGACAGGGTAAATGAAAAACTGTTTTTT
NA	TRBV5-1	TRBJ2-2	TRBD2	CASSSGSSSGELFF	TGCGCCAGCAGCAGCGGGAGTTCGAGCGGGGAGCTGTTTTTT